Following are 14 T cell receptor beta chains from one sample sequenced in a study of CD8 T cells in ankylosing spondylitis. Which antigens these TCRs recognize remains unknown. Study findings and constraints: Typical of ankylosing spondylitis blood, it appeared, was a TCR beta motif of roughly eight highly homologous variants.

TCRdb reprocessed the 5' RACE reads via MiXCR and lists one record per CDR3 protein. The sample has roughly 370,000 distinct CDR3 sequences, around 20% seen once. The sample taken for sequencing was blood, either unsorted or a sorted T cell fraction (not recorded which). All receptors come from a male donor with ankylosing spondylitis.

The J gene is TRBJ2-1, the V gene TRBV5-1; no clear D. Between the trimmed V and J ends, which lost 0 bases and 0 bases, there was a span of 13 bases. The CDR3 is 17 residues long. Germline V lookup: CDR1 SGHRS, CDR2 YFSETQ. CDR3 protein: CASSLVSARSSYNEQFF. As DNA, the CDR3 is TGCGCCAGCAGCTTGGTATCGGCTAGGAGCTCCTACAATGAGCAGTTCTTC.

In its sample, this clonotype was seen many times. The J gene is TRBJ2-5, the V gene TRBV29-1, with D unclear. The germline gives CDR1 SQVTM, CDR2 ANQGSEA. This CDR3 is built from 11 residues. V was shortened by 7 bases and J by 7 bases, with 13 bases between the two germline ends. The CDR3 nucleotides are TGCAGCGCCGCAGGACGAGGGACCCAGTACTTC. Protein: CSAAGRGTQYF.

The chain couples TRBV11-2 to TRBJ2-3, with 7 bases fitting TRBD2. Germline lookup yields CDR1 SGHAT and CDR2 FQNNGV. V dropped 5 bases and J dropped 8; count of bases not matched to a gene: 13. The CDR3 loop spans 15 amino acids. CDR3 nucleotides: TGTGCCAGCAGCCTATCTGGGCGGGAGTCCTCTACGCAGTATTTT. Translation: CASSLSGRESSTQYF.

This clonotype has at least ten counts. The chain combines TRBV12-3 or TRBV12-4 with TRBJ1-4; the match to TRBD1 covers 8 bases. The junction had 3 bases not matched to a gene; V was cut back by 6 bases and J by 0 bases. This CDR3 spans 15 amino acids. The CDR3 DNA follows: TGTGCCAGCAGCAAACAGGGGGCAACTAATGAAAAACTGTTTTTT. This sequence encodes CASSKQGATNEKLFF.

The V call is TRBV29-1, the J call TRBJ2-1, with TRBD1 identical over 9 bases. Germline values: CDR1 SQVTM, CDR2 ANQGSEA. This CDR3 has 16 residues. V was clipped by 8 bases and J by 2 bases; unmatched bases: 13. Here the CDR3 DNA reads TGCAGCTTCTCACCATCGGACAGGGGAGCCTACAATGAGCAGTTCTTC. It translates to CSFSPSDRGAYNEQFF.

This chain connects TRBV12-3 or TRBV12-4 to TRBJ1-2; no firm D call. V was trimmed by 2 bases and J by 4 bases, leaving 8 bases between them. The CDR3 consists of 13 residues. CDR3 in DNA: TGTGCCAGCAGTTTACCCGAGGGCTATGGCTACACCTTC. Its translation is CASSLPEGYGYTF.

The V and J genes are TRBV7-8 and TRBJ2-7; D might be TRBD2 (6 bases). V was pared by 8 bases and J by 1 base, with 12 bases between. The CDR3 totals 13 residues. From germline, CDR1 is SGHVS and CDR2 FQNEAQ. CDR3 DNA: TGTGCCAGCGGGAGGACACGTTCCTACGAGCAGTACTTC. Amino acid sequence: CASGRTRSYEQYF.

The chain uses TRBV5-6 and TRBJ2-7; the D gene could be TRBD1 or TRBD2 (5 bases each). Germline CDR1 SGHDT, CDR2 YYEEEE. The CDR3 is 14 amino acids. V was shortened by 3 bases and J by 3 bases, with 13 bases between the two germline ends. CDR3: CASSSPGRSYEQYF. Here the CDR3 DNA reads TGTGCCAGCAGCTCCCCGGGACGGAGCTACGAGCAGTACTTC. Full variable domain (missing parts from reference TRBV5-6 and TRBJ2-7): DAGVTQSPTHLIKTRGQQVTLRCSPKSGHDTVSWYQQALGQGPQFIFQYYEEEERQRGNFPDRFSGHQFPNYSSELNVNALLLGDSALYLCASSSPGRSYEQYFGPGTRLTVT.

The sample holds many counts of this clonotype. The rearrangement uses TRBV5-1 and TRBJ2-7; D is possibly TRBD1 (6 bases). CDR1 SGHRS and CDR2 YFSETQ come from the germline V gene. V lost 3 bases and J lost 2, with 15 bases in between. This CDR3 region has 15 residues. The CDR3 region is CASSWDGQPAYEQYF. As DNA, the CDR3 is TGCGCCAGCAGCTGGGATGGACAGCCGGCCTACGAGCAGTACTTC.

This chain joins TRBV7-2 and TRBJ2-7; TRBD1 matches 10 bases. Trimming removed 5 bases from V and 4 bases from J; junction bases left unmatched: 11. The germline V gene encodes CDR1 SGHTA and CDR2 FQGNSA. CDR3 size: 16 residues. As DNA, the CDR3 is TGTGCCAGCAGCCTCCGGGCGACGGGACAGGGGTACGAGCAGTACTTC. It translates to CASSLRATGQGYEQYF.

The V gene is TRBV20-1, the J gene TRBJ2-3; 8 bases align to TRBD1. From germline, CDR1 is DFQATT and CDR2 SNEGSKA (reference sequence). The CDR3 has 15 residues. J lost 2 bases, V lost 5 bases, and 9 bases had no gene match. In DNA, the CDR3 is TGCAGTGCTGTCGTACAGGGGGTCCCCACAGATACGCAGTATTTT. This translates into CSAVVQGVPTDTQYF.

The sample holds many counts of this clonotype. The chain links TRBV7-2 to TRBJ2-7, with D uncertain. Germline assignment: CDR1 SGHTA and CDR2 FQGNSA. The CDR3 extends over 12 amino acids. V gave up 7 bases and J gave up 5 bases, with 12 bases separating them. In DNA form, the CDR3 reads TGTGCCAGCAAAGGCCCTGGGGACGAGCAGTACTTC. It translates to CASKGPGDEQYF.

This clonotype was detected many times. V is TRBV12-3 or TRBV12-4 and J is TRBJ2-6, with TRBD1 as a possible D gene (6 bases). Trimming removed 6 bases from V and 0 bases from J, with 12 bases in between. The CDR3 contains 16 residues. CDR3 amino acids: CASRLQGISGANVLTF. The CDR3 nucleotides are TGTGCCAGCAGGCTACAGGGTATCTCTGGGGCCAACGTCCTGACTTTC.

This clonotype was seen a handful of times. The chain has TRBV6-5 and TRBJ2-5; 12 bases map to TRBD2. Germline V gene data show CDR1 as MNHEY and CDR2 as SVGAGI. Trimming removed 2 bases from V and 1 base from J; junction bases left unmatched: 5. The CDR3 spans 17 residues. As DNA, the CDR3 is TGTGCCAGCAGTTACACGACTAGCGGGAGCCCCCAAGAGACCCAGTACTTC. Translating it yields CASSYTTSGSPQETQYF.